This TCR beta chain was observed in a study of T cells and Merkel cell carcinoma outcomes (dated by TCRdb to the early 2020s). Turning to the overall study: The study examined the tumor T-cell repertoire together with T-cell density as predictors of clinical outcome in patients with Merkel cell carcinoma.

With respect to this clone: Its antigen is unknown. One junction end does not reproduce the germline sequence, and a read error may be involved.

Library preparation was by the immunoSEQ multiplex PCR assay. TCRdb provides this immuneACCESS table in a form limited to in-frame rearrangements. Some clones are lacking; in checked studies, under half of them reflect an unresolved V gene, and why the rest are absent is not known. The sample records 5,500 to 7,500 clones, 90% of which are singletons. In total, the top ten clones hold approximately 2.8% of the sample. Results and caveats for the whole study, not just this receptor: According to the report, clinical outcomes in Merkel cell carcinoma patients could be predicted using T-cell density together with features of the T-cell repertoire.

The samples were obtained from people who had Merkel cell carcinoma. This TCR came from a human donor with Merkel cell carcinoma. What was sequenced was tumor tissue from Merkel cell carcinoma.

CDR3 reads: CASRGTDQGTQYF. The sequenced DNA is TGCGCCAGCAGAGGGACGGACCAAGGGACCCAGTACTTC. The chain joins TRBV10-2 to TRBJ2-5, with the D call perhaps TRBD1 or TRBD2, each one matching 5 bases. The germline V gene provides CDR1 WSHSY and CDR2 SAAADI. The CDR3 measures 13 amino acids from cysteine to phenylalanine. Only CDR3 DNA is held: 39 bases, read in frame from base 1.